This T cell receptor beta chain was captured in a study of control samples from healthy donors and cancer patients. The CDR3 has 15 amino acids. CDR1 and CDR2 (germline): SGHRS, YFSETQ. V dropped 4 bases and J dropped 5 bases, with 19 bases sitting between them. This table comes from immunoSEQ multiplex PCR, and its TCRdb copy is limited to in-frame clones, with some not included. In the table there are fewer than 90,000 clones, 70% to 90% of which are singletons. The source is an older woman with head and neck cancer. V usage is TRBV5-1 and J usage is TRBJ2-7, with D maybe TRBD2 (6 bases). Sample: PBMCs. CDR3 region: CASSGGGSVWDEQYF. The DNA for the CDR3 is TGCGCCAGCAGCGGTGGAGGGAGTGTGTGGGACGAGCAGTACTTC.